A selection of T cell receptor beta chains follows, all from one sample in a study of T-cell reconstitution after alpha-beta-depleted transplantation in children. TCRdb reprocessed the PCR reads via MiXCR and lists one record per CDR3 protein. The sample has 500,000 to 650,000 distinct CDR3 sequences; over 10% are singletons. Material: PBMCs, mostly from graft donor cells, obtained 360 days after TCRalphabeta/CD19-depleted stem cell transplant. Receptor source: a male patient under 18 who had a stem cell transplant for acute myeloid leukemia, so the T cells may come from the graft donor. The CDR3 runs from the conserved cysteine through the conserved F or W. The D gene is left open where the match is weak. Clone size is shown for a subset of rows, as once, few, many or a class of expanded clone.

V: TRBV11-2; D: .; size: .; J: TRBJ1-3; CDR3: CASSYRPRAFSGNTIYF; DNA: TGTGCCAGCAGCTATAGACCGAGGGCCTTCTCTGGAAACACCATATATTTT
V: TRBV29-1; D: TRBD2; size: few; J: TRBJ2-7; CDR3: CSVGLAVEQYF; DNA: TGCAGCGTTGGACTAGCGGTCGAGCAGTACTTC
V: TRBV5-4; D: .; size: many; J: TRBJ2-5; CDR3: CASSLKQDFQETQYF; DNA: TGTGCCAGCAGCTTGAAACAGGACTTCCAAGAGACCCAGTACTTC
V: TRBV12-3/TRBV12-4; D: TRBD1; size: .; J: TRBJ2-6; CDR3: CASSSWTGSGANVLTF; DNA: TGTGCCAGCAGTTCCTGGACAGGGTCTGGGGCCAACGTCCTGACTTTC
V: TRBV5-4; D: .; size: .; J: TRBJ2-5; CDR3: CVSSRLERETQYF; DNA: TGTGTCAGCAGTCGACTAGAGCGGGAGACCCAGTACTTC
V: TRBV10-3; D: .; size: many; J: TRBJ1-6; CDR3: CAISDREPYNSPLHF; DNA: TGTGCCATCAGTGACAGGGAGCCCTATAATTCACCCCTCCACTTT
V: TRBV20-1; D: .; size: .; J: TRBJ2-5; CDR3: CSARVQQETQYF; DNA: TGCAGTGCTAGAGTACAGCAAGAGACCCAGTACTTC
V: TRBV24-1; D: TRBD1; size: .; J: TRBJ2-2; CDR3: CATSDRTGGVGTGELFF; DNA: TGTGCCACCAGTGACCGGACAGGGGGCGTGGGCACCGGGGAGCTGTTTTTT
V: TRBV6-2/TRBV6-3; D: .; size: .; J: TRBJ1-1; CDR3: CASSYSSRVNTEAFF; DNA: TGTGCCAGCAGTTACTCTAGCAGGGTGAACACTGAAGCTTTCTTT
V: TRBV11-1; D: TRBD1; size: .; J: TRBJ1-2; CDR3: CASSTGSLRDRGEGYTF; DNA: TGTGCCAGCAGCACAGGGAGCCTCCGGGACAGGGGAGAGGGCTACACCTTC
V: TRBV7-9; D: TRBD2; size: few; J: TRBJ2-1; CDR3: CASSRTSLADGEQFF; DNA: TGTGCCAGCAGCCGGACTTCTCTAGCGGACGGAGAGCAGTTCTTC
V: TRBV4-2; D: TRBD1; size: few; J: TRBJ2-7; CDR3: CASSQVEDRVGEQYF; DNA: TGTGCCAGCAGCCAAGTTGAGGACAGGGTTGGCGAGCAGTACTTC
V: TRBV7-6; D: .; size: few; J: TRBJ2-5; CDR3: CASSLGQAPKAQYF; DNA: TGTGCCAGCAGTCTGGGGCAGGCCCCAAAGGCCCAGTACTTC
V: TRBV29-1; D: .; size: .; J: TRBJ2-1; CDR3: CSHIWSYNEQFF; DNA: TGCAGCCACATCTGGTCCTACAATGAGCAGTTCTTC
V: TRBV9; D: .; size: few; J: TRBJ2-1; CDR3: CASSVGARESYNEQFF; DNA: TGTGCCAGCAGCGTGGGAGCGAGGGAGTCCTACAATGAGCAGTTCTTC
V: TRBV23-1; D: .; size: .; J: TRBJ1-2; CDR3: CASSHLDRLYGYTF; DNA: TGCGCCAGCAGTCACCTCGACAGGCTCTATGGCTACACCTTC
V: TRBV6-5; D: TRBD2; size: many; J: TRBJ2-1; CDR3: CASSYPPSGRIGNEQFF; DNA: TGTGCCAGCAGTTATCCCCCTAGCGGGAGAATTGGCAATGAGCAGTTCTTC
V: TRBV7-6; D: TRBD2; size: many; J: TRBJ2-7; CDR3: CASSYTGTSVHEQYF; DNA: TGTGCCAGCAGTTACACCGGGACTAGCGTTCACGAGCAGTACTTC
V: TRBV28; D: TRBD2; size: .; J: TRBJ2-7; CDR3: CASNRAGLPSYEQYF; DNA: TGTGCCAGCAACCGAGCGGGACTCCCCTCCTACGAGCAGTACTTC
V: TRBV12-3/TRBV12-4; D: TRBD1; size: .; J: TRBJ2-7; CDR3: CASSAGTGASYEQYF; DNA: TGTGCCAGCAGTGCCGGGACAGGAGCATCCTACGAGCAGTACTTC
V: TRBV5-4; D: TRBD2; size: .; J: TRBJ2-1; CDR3: CASSLASGSVNEQFF; DNA: TGTGCCAGCAGCTTGGCTAGCGGGAGTGTCAATGAGCAGTTCTTC
V: TRBV7-6; D: TRBD2; size: .; J: TRBJ2-7; CDR3: CASSSTSGRASQYF; DNA: TGTGCCAGCAGCTCGACTAGCGGGAGGGCATCGCAGTACTTC
V: TRBV12-3/TRBV12-4; D: TRBD1; size: many; J: TRBJ1-5; CDR3: CASSQKWDRGFWIGNQPQHF; DNA: TGTGCCAGCAGCCAAAAGTGGGACAGGGGGTTTTGGATCGGCAATCAGCCCCAGCATTTT
V: TRBV7-3; D: TRBD1; size: .; J: TRBJ2-2; CDR3: CASSFGTGSNAGELFF; DNA: TGTGCCAGCAGCTTCGGGACAGGGTCAAACGCCGGGGAGCTGTTTTTT
V: TRBV7-3; D: .; size: many; J: TRBJ1-5; CDR3: CASGVLQPQHF; DNA: TGTGCCAGCGGGGTTCTTCAGCCCCAGCATTTT
V: TRBV29-1; D: .; size: .; J: TRBJ2-7; CDR3: CSVVGGYSYEQYF; DNA: TGCAGCGTTGTGGGGGGTTACTCCTACGAGCAGTACTTC
V: TRBV29-1; D: .; size: .; J: TRBJ1-1; CDR3: CSVARREGTKGTEAFF; DNA: TGCAGCGTCGCCCGAAGGGAGGGGACGAAGGGCACTGAAGCTTTCTTT
V: TRBV9; D: TRBD1; size: few; J: TRBJ1-4; CDR3: CASSMEGALGEKLFF; DNA: TGTGCCAGCAGCATGGAGGGGGCGTTAGGAGAAAAACTGTTTTTT
V: TRBV6-2/TRBV6-3; D: .; size: many; J: TRBJ2-7; CDR3: CASRESAYEQYF; DNA: TGTGCCAGCAGGGAATCAGCGTACGAGCAGTACTTC
V: TRBV20-1; D: .; size: many; J: TRBJ2-1; CDR3: CSARVGGAYNEQFF; DNA: TGCAGTGCTAGAGTTGGGGGAGCCTACAATGAGCAGTTCTTC
V: TRBV29-1; D: TRBD1; size: .; J: TRBJ2-1; CDR3: CSVDGVTGGNEQFF; DNA: TGCAGCGTTGACGGTGTAACAGGGGGAAATGAGCAGTTCTTC
V: TRBV7-9; D: .; size: many; J: TRBJ2-7; CDR3: CASSSRTAAYEQYF; DNA: TGTGCCAGCAGCTCCCGGACAGCGGCCTACGAGCAGTACTTC
V: TRBV29-1; D: TRBD1; size: many; J: TRBJ2-5; CDR3: CSVADRGETQYF; DNA: TGCAGCGTGGCGGACAGGGGGGAGACCCAGTACTTC
V: TRBV29-1; D: TRBD2; size: few; J: TRBJ2-2; CDR3: CSGSRAGAIGELFF; DNA: TGCAGCGGGTCGAGAGCGGGAGCGATCGGGGAGCTGTTTTTT
V: TRBV7-8; D: .; size: few; J: TRBJ2-5; CDR3: CASSLRMGQGRKAGVGDQETQYF; DNA: TGTGCCAGCAGCTTACGCATGGGACAGGGAAGAAAAGCGGGAGTGGGAGATCAAGAGACCCAGTACTTC
V: TRBV20-1; D: TRBD2; size: few; J: TRBJ2-3; CDR3: CSAVPGLAGTDTQYF; DNA: TGCAGTGCTGTCCCGGGACTAGCGGGCACAGATACGCAGTATTTT
V: TRBV29-1; D: .; size: few; J: TRBJ2-1; CDR3: CSVESWTGDSYNEQFF; DNA: TGCAGCGTTGAATCCTGGACGGGAGACTCCTACAATGAGCAGTTCTTC
V: TRBV10-3; D: .; size: few; J: TRBJ2-1; CDR3: CAEAGLQGCSSYNEQFF; DNA: TGTGCCGAGGCTGGGTTACAGGGATGCAGCTCCTACAATGAGCAGTTCTTC
V: TRBV18; D: TRBD1; size: .; J: TRBJ2-7; CDR3: CASSPNLGQGVNEQYF; DNA: TGTGCCAGCTCACCCAACCTGGGACAGGGGGTGAACGAGCAGTACTTC
V: TRBV20-1; D: TRBD2; size: .; J: TRBJ2-1; CDR3: CSASAGTSWSF; DNA: TGCAGTGCTTCCGCAGGGACTAGCTGGAGCTTC
V: TRBV11-1; D: .; size: many; J: TRBJ2-7; CDR3: CASSPPRTSTFYEQYF; DNA: TGTGCCAGCAGCCCACCCAGGACATCGACTTTCTACGAGCAGTACTTC
V: TRBV20-1; D: TRBD1; size: many; J: TRBJ2-1; CDR3: CSARPGQGNEQFF; DNA: TGCAGTGCTAGGCCGGGACAGGGAAATGAGCAGTTCTTC
V: TRBV28; D: .; size: .; J: TRBJ2-3; CDR3: CASSFGGRISTDTQYF; DNA: TGTGCCAGCAGTTTCGGCGGCCGCATTAGCACAGATACGCAGTATTTT
V: TRBV20-1; D: .; size: few; J: TRBJ2-7; CDR3: CSARARPFLYEQYF; DNA: TGCAGTGCTAGAGCTAGGCCCTTCCTTTACGAGCAGTACTTC
V: TRBV12-3/TRBV12-4; D: .; size: few; J: TRBJ2-5; CDR3: CASSVPAGWETQYF; DNA: TGTGCCAGCAGTGTCCCGGCAGGGTGGGAGACCCAGTACTTC
V: TRBV23-1; D: .; size: .; J: TRBJ2-6; CDR3: CASSPAGVSSGANVLTF; DNA: TGCGCCAGCAGTCCGGCAGGGGTTAGCTCTGGGGCCAACGTCCTGACTTTC
V: TRBV28; D: .; size: .; J: TRBJ2-2; CDR3: CARGPWRGRTGELFF; DNA: TGTGCCAGGGGCCCCTGGAGGGGGCGGACCGGGGAGCTGTTTTTT
V: TRBV14; D: .; size: .; J: TRBJ2-6; CDR3: CASSQGWQGLSGANVLTF; DNA: TGTGCCAGCAGCCAAGGATGGCAGGGCCTTTCCGGGGCCAACGTCCTGACTTTC
V: TRBV4-3; D: .; size: many; J: TRBJ2-5; CDR3: CASSQDLTVPGAQYF; DNA: TGCGCCAGCAGCCAAGATTTGACGGTCCCGGGGGCCCAGTACTTC
V: TRBV7-8; D: TRBD1; size: few; J: TRBJ2-7; CDR3: CASKVRRTGDYEQYF; DNA: TGTGCCAGCAAGGTCCGGAGGACAGGTGACTACGAGCAGTACTTC
V: TRBV20-1; D: .; size: .; J: TRBJ2-1; CDR3: CSPAREEQFF; DNA: TGCAGTCCCGCGAGGGAAGAGCAGTTCTTC
V: TRBV7-9; D: .; size: .; J: TRBJ1-4; CDR3: CASSPHVEKLFF; DNA: TGTGCCAGCAGCCCCCACGTTGAAAAACTGTTTTTT
V: TRBV12-3/TRBV12-4; D: .; size: many; J: TRBJ2-1; CDR3: CASSFWGRDGEQFF; DNA: TGTGCCAGCAGTTTTTGGGGGCGAGACGGGGAGCAGTTCTTC
V: TRBV20-1; D: .; size: .; J: TRBJ1-4; CDR3: CSARDLRRNEKLFF; DNA: TGCAGTGCTAGAGATCTCCGGCGGAATGAAAAACTGTTTTTT
V: TRBV18; D: TRBD2; size: few; J: TRBJ2-7; CDR3: CASSPLTSGRSSYEQYF; DNA: TGTGCCAGCTCACCTTTGACTAGCGGGAGGAGCTCCTACGAGCAGTACTTC
V: TRBV10-3; D: TRBD2; size: .; J: TRBJ2-7; CDR3: CAITPGTSGSREQYF; DNA: TGTGCCATCACCCCCGGGACTAGCGGGAGCCGCGAGCAGTACTTC
V: TRBV6-2/TRBV6-3; D: TRBD2; size: .; J: TRBJ2-1; CDR3: CASSFRTSGRVHNEQFF; DNA: TGTGCCAGCAGTTTCCGGACTAGCGGGAGGGTCCACAATGAGCAGTTCTTC